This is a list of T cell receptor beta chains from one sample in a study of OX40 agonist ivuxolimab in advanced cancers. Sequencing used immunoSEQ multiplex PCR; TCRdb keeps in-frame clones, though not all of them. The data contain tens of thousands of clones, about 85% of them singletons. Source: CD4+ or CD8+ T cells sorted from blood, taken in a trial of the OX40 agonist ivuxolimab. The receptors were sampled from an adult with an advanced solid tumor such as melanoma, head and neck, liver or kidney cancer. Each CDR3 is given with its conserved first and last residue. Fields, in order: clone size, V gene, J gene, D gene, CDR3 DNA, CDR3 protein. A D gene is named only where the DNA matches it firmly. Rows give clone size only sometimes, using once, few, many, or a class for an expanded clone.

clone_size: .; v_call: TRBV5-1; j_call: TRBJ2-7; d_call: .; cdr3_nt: TGCGCCAGCAGCTCCGCAGGGACCTACGAGCAGTACTTC; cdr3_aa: CASSSAGTYEQYF
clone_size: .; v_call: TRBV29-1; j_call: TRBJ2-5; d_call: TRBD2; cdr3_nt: TGCAGCGTTAAGGCGGGGGTCACGCAAGAGACCCAGTACTTC; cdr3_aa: CSVKAGVTQETQYF
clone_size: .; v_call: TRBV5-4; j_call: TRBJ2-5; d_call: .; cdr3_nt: TGTGCCAGCAGCCGAGCCCAAGAGACCCAGTACTTC; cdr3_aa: CASSRAQETQYF
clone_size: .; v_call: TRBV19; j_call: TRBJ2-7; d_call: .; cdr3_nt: TGTGCCAGTAGTATAAGTGGCGGACTCAGCTCCTACGAGCAGTACTTC; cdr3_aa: CASSISGGLSSYEQYF
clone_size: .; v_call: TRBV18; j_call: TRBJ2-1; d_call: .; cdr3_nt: TGTGCCAGCTCACCAATCGGGCTCCGCCTCAATGAGCAGTTCTTC; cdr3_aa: CASSPIGLRLNEQFF
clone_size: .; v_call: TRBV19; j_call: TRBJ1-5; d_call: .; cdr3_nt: TGTGCCAGTAGTATTCTACGGTCAAATCAGCCCCAGCATTTT; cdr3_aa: CASSILRSNQPQHF
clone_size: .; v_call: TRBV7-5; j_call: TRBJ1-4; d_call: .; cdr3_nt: TGTGTCACCCTCCCCCCAGGGGCTAATGAAAAACTGTTTTTT; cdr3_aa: CVTLPPGANEKLFF
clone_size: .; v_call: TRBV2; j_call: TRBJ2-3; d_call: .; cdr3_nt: TGTGCCAGCACCAAAAGGCGTAGCCCCCTCAGCACAGATACGCAGTATTTT; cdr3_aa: CASTKRRSPLSTDTQYF
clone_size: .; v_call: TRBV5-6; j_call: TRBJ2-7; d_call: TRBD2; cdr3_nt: TGTGCCAGCAGCTTTGTGAGCGGGAGGGCCTCTCACGAGCAGTACTTC; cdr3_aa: CASSFVSGRASHEQYF
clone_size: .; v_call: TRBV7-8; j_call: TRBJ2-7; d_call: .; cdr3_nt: TGTGCCAGCAGCTTATATCATCGTTTGTCACAACGGGGCTCCTACGAGCAGTACTTC; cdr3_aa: CASSLYHRLSQRGSYEQYF
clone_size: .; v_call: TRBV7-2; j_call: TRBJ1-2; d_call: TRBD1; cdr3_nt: TGTGCCAGCAGCTCCACGGGACAGACCTATGGCTACACCTTC; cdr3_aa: CASSSTGQTYGYTF
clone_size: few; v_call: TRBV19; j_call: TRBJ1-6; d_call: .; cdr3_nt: TGTGCCAGTAGGGACAGCCAAGTAAGATCCCTCCACTTT; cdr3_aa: CASRDSQVRSLHF
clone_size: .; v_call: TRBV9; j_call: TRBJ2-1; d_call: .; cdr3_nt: TGTGCCAGCAGCACTGCCTCCTACAATGAGCAGTTCTTC; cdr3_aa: CASSTASYNEQFF
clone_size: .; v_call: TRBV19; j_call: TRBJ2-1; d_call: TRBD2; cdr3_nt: TGTGCCAGTAGTATTTCGGCTAGCGGGGGGGGAGTCAATGAGCAGTTCTTC; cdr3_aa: CASSISASGGGVNEQFF
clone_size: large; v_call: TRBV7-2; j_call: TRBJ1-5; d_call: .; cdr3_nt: TGTGCCAGCAGCTCCGGGAATCTTCAGCCCCAGCATTTT; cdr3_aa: CASSSGNLQPQHF
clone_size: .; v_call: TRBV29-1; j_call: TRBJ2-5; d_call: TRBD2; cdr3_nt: TGCAGCGCCCGATCTAGCGGGGGGAAGACCCAGTACTTC; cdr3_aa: CSARSSGGKTQYF
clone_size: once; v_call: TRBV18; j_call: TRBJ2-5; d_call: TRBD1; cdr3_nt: TGTGCCAGCTCGGACAGGGGGCTCCAAGAGACCCAGTACTTC; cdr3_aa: CASSDRGLQETQYF
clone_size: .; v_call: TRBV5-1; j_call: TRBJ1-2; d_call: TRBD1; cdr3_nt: TGCGCCAGCAGCTTGGTTCAGGGGGCTGGTGGCTACACCTTC; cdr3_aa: CASSLVQGAGGYTF